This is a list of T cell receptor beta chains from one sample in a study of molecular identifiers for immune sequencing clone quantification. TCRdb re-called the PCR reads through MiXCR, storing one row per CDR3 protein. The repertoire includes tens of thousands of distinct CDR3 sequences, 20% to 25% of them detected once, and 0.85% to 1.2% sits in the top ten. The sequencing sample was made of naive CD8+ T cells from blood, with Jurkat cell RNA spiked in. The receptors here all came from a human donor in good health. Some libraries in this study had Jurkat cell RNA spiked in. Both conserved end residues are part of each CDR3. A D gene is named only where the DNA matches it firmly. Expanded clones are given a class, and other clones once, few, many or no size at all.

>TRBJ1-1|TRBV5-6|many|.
CASSEETGISEAFF
TGTGCCAGCAGCGAGGAAACAGGGATTAGTGAAGCTTTCTTT
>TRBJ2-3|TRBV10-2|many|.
CASSTGEGTDTQYF
TGCGCCAGCAGCACTGGGGAGGGCACAGATACGCAGTATTTT
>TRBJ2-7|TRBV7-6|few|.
CASSLLGHSYEQYF
TGTGCCAGCAGCTTATTGGGACATTCCTACGAGCAGTACTTC
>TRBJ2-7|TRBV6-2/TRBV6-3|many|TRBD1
CASRAPGQGAYEQYF
TGTGCCAGCAGGGCCCCGGGACAGGGGGCCTACGAGCAGTACTTC
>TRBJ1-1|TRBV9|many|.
CASSAGRDSGPFF
TGTGCCAGCAGCGCCGGAAGGGACTCTGGACCTTTCTTT
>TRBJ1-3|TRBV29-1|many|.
CSVEDSGPVDTIYF
TGCAGCGTTGAAGATTCTGGCCCGGTGGACACCATATATTTT
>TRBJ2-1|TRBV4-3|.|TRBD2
CASSHVGLAGNNEQFF
TGCGCCAGCAGCCACGTTGGACTAGCGGGGAACAATGAGCAGTTCTTC
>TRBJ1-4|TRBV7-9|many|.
CASSLAYEKLFF
TGTGCCAGCAGCTTAGCGTATGAAAAACTGTTTTTT
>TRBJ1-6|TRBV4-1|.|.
CASSQPRTGVNSPLHF
TGCGCCAGCAGCCAACCACGGACGGGAGTTAATTCACCCCTCCACTTT
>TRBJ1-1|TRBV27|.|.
CVSSIRPGHTLNTEAFF
TGTGTCAGCAGTATCCGACCGGGACACACTTTGAACACTGAAGCTTTCTTT
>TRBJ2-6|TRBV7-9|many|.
CASSYVGSGANVLTF
TGTGCCAGCAGCTACGTGGGCTCTGGGGCCAACGTCCTGACTTTC
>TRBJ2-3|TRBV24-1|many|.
CATRDTGTDLQYF
TGTGCCACCAGAGATACGGGGACCGACCTGCAGTATTTT
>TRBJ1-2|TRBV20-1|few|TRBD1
CSARDPTGVSPQDGYTF
TGCAGTGCTAGAGATCCGACAGGGGTATCTCCACAGGATGGCTACACCTTC
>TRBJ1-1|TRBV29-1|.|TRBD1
CSVEDPGQGAEAFF
TGCAGCGTTGAAGACCCGGGACAGGGGGCCGAAGCTTTCTTT
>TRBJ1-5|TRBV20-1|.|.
CSARDPGGSTDTQHF
TGCAGTGCTAGAGATCCCGGGGGTAGCACAGATACGCAGCATTTT
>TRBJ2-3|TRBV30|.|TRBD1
CAWAGTGDRVRLGTQYF
TGTGCCTGGGCTGGAACGGGGGACAGGGTTCGGTTAGGTACGCAGTATTTT
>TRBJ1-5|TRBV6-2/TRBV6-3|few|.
CASSYSGGGQPQHF
TGTGCCAGCAGTTACTCGGGGGGCGGTCAGCCCCAGCATTTT
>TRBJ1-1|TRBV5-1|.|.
CASSLAGAGSMSTEAFF
TGCGCCAGCAGCTTGGCTGGGGCAGGGAGCATGAGCACTGAAGCTTTCTTT
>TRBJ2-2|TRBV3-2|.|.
CASSQVGGELFF
TGTGCCAGCAGCCAAGTTGGCGGGGAGCTGTTTTTT
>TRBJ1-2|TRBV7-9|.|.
CASSLSTDQISGYTF
TGTGCCAGCAGCTTAAGCACGGACCAGATATCAGGCTACACCTTC
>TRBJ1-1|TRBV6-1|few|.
CASSDTGYTEAFF
TGTGCCAGCAGTGATACAGGGTACACTGAAGCTTTCTTT
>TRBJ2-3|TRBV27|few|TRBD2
CASSLGGGLSTDTQYF
TGTGCCAGCAGCCTGGGCGGGGGACTAAGCACAGATACGCAGTATTTT
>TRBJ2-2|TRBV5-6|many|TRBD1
CASSRDSPTGELFF
TGTGCCAGCAGCAGGGACAGTCCCACCGGGGAGCTGTTTTTT
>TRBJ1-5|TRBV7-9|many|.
CASSQAGRDNQPQHF
TGTGCCAGCAGCCAAGCAGGGAGAGATAATCAGCCCCAGCATTTT
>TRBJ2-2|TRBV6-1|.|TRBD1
CASSQTGGHFGELFF
TGTGCCAGCAGTCAGACAGGGGGCCACTTCGGGGAGCTGTTTTTT
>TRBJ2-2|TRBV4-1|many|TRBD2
CASSQDEAGVGFELFF
TGCGCCAGCAGCCAAGATGAAGCGGGGGTCGGTTTTGAGCTGTTTTTT
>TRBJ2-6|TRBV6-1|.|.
CASSEVGSGANVLTF
TGTGCCAGCAGTGAAGTCGGGTCTGGGGCCAACGTCCTGACTTTC
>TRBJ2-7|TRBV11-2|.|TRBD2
CASSSSRPGLAGEYEQYF
TGTGCCAGCAGCTCCTCCCGACCTGGACTAGCGGGAGAGTACGAGCAGTACTTC
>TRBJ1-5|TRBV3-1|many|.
CASSQETGNQPQHF
TGTGCCAGCAGCCAAGAGACGGGAAATCAGCCCCAGCATTTT
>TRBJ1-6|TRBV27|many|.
CASSLLGLYSPLHF
TGTGCCAGCAGTTTACTGGGGTTGTATTCACCCCTCCACTTT
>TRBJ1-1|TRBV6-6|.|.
CASSYQGEAFF
TGTGCCAGCAGTTACCAAGGAGAAGCTTTCTTT
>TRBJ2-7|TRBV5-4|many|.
CASSSSGDAYEQYF
TGTGCCAGCAGCTCGTCGGGAGACGCCTACGAGCAGTACTTC
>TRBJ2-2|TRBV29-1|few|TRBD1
CSVEAGQGAGGELFF
TGCAGCGTTGAAGCTGGGCAGGGGGCTGGCGGGGAGCTGTTTTTT
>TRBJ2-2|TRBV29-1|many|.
CSVEFGNTGELFF
TGCAGCGTTGAATTCGGGAACACCGGGGAGCTGTTTTTT
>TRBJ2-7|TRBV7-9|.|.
CASSHSRGKEQYF
TGTGCCAGCAGCCATAGCCGGGGTAAGGAGCAGTACTTC
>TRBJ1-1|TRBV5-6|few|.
CASSWGTDEAFF
TGTGCCAGCAGCTGGGGAACGGACGAAGCTTTCTTT
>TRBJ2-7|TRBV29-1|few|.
CSVEDRASYEQYF
TGCAGCGTTGAAGATAGGGCCTCCTACGAGCAGTACTTC
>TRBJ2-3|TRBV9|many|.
CASSVDGITDTQYF
TGTGCCAGCAGCGTAGACGGAATCACAGATACGCAGTATTTT
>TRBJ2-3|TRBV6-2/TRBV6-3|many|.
CASFTGDTQYF
TGTGCCAGCTTTACAGGAGATACGCAGTATTTT
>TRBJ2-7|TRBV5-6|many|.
CASSLYPGSGFGYEQYF
TGTGCCAGCAGCTTATACCCCGGGAGTGGATTTGGGTACGAGCAGTACTTC